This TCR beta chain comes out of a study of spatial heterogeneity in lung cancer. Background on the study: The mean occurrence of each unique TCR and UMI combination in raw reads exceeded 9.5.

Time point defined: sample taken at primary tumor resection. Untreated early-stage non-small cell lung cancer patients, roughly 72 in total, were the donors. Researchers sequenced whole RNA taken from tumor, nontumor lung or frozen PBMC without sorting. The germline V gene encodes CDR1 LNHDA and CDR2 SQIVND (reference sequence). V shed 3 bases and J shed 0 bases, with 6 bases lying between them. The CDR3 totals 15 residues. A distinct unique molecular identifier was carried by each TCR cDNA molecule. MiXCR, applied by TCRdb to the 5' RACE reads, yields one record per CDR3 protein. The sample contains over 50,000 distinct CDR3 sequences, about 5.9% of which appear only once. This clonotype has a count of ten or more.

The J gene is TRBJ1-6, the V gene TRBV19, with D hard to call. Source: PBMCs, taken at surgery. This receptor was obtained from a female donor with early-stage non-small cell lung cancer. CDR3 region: CASSIESSYNSPLHF. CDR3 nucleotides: TGTGCCAGTAGTATCGAGTCCTCCTATAATTCACCCCTCCACTTT.